These 17 T cell receptor beta chains came from one sample sequenced in a study of shared clonotypes between healthy human individuals. The assay was immunoSEQ multiplex PCR, and TCRdb's table has in-frame clones only and misses some. The data show 530,000 or so clones, roughly 85% seen once. Sample: PBMCs. Every receptor here comes from a woman between 40 and 55 years old in good health. Some clones in this sample may be carry-over from other donors' samples.

The V gene is TRBV5-4, the J gene TRBJ1-1; the match to TRBD1 covers 8 bases. V gave up 4 bases and J gave up 0 bases; unmatched junction bases: 8. There are 16 residues in the CDR3. Germline loops: CDR1 SGHNT, CDR2 YYREEE (reference sequence). The CDR3 sequence: CASSPQRQGLNTEAFF. The CDR3, as DNA: TGTGCCAGCAGCCCGCAGAGACAGGGGCTGAACACTGAAGCTTTCTTT. Full variable domain (missing parts from reference TRBV5-4 and TRBJ1-1): ETGVTQSPTHLIKTRGQQVTLRCSSQSGHNTVSWYQQALGQGPQFIFQYYREEENGRGNFPPRFSGLQFPNYSSELNVNALELDDSALYLCASSPQRQGLNTEAFFGQGTRLTVV.

The chain links TRBV28 to TRBJ1-5; possibly TRBD1 for D (5 bases). Trimming removed 6 bases from V and 2 bases from J, with 14 bases in between. CDR3 length: 15 residues. Germline CDR1 and CDR2: MDHEN and SYDVKM. CDR3 amino acids: CASRQPGTGNQPQHF. The DNA for the CDR3 is TGTGCCAGCAGGCAACCCGGGACGGGCAATCAGCCCCAGCATTTT.

The rearrangement uses TRBV6-1 and TRBJ1-1, with TRBD1 as a possible D gene (6 bases). Germline V gives CDR1 MNHNS, CDR2 SASEGT. V gave up 2 bases and J gave up 8 bases, with 12 bases separating them. The CDR3 runs 13 residues. CDR3 amino acids: CASSERGASEAFF. In DNA form, the CDR3 reads TGTGCCAGCAGTGAACGGGGGGCATCGGAAGCTTTCTTT.

This clone has a single count. The chain couples TRBV11-3 to TRBJ2-1; 9 bases align to TRBD2. After removal of 2 bases from V and 9 bases from J, the junction contained 20 bases not matched to a gene. CDR1 is SGHNT, CDR2 YENEEA, per germline. This CDR3 spans 19 amino acids. CDR3 in amino acids: CASSLSGKFYPGTSPEQFF. Here the CDR3 DNA reads TGTGCCAGCAGCTTATCGGGGAAATTCTATCCCGGGACTAGCCCTGAGCAGTTCTTC.

The chain carries TRBV10-1 and TRBJ2-2, with no clear D. Germline-derived CDR1 and CDR2 are WNHNN and SYGVQD (reference sequence). The V and J ends lost 2 bases and 2 bases respectively, with 3 bases between them. This CDR3 region has 13 residues. As DNA, the CDR3 is TGCGCCAGCAGTGAGCATAACACCGGGGAGCTGTTTTTT. Its translation: CASSEHNTGELFF.

This chain joins TRBV19 and TRBJ2-1; tentatively, D is TRBD2 (6 bases). With 4 bases removed from V and 8 bases from J, the gap between germline ends came to 15 bases. This CDR3 is 14 amino acids long. CDR1 is LNHDA, CDR2 SQIVND, per germline (reference sequence). CDR3 region: CASSTLGASDEQFF. The CDR3 DNA reads as TGTGCCAGTAGTACCCTAGGGGCTAGCGATGAGCAGTTCTTC. Full variable domain (rest looked up from reference TRBV19 and TRBJ2-1): DGGITQSPKYLFRKEGQNVTLSCEQNLNHDAMYWYRQDPGQGLRLIYYSQIVNDFQKGDIAEGYSVSREKKESFPLTVTSAQKNPTAFYLCASSTLGASDEQFFGPGTRLTVL.

The chain has TRBV19 and TRBJ2-1; perhaps TRBD2 as D (7 bases). The CDR3 runs 16 residues. Germline V gene sequence: CDR1 LNHDA, CDR2 SQIVND (reference sequence). V gave up 10 bases and J gave up 0 bases, with 19 bases separating them. The CDR3 sequence is CAIKYGAGASYNEQFF. The CDR3 DNA follows: TGTGCCATCAAGTATGGGGCGGGGGCCTCCTACAATGAGCAGTTCTTC.

The gene calls are TRBV2 and TRBJ2-1, with 9 bases identical to TRBD1. This CDR3 has 13 amino acids. Germline assignment: CDR1 SNHLY and CDR2 FYNNEI. Trimming removed 7 bases from V and 9 bases from J; junction bases left unmatched: 7. This CDR3 is CASTWTGEGEQFF. The CDR3 nucleotides read TGTGCCAGCACCTGGACAGGGGAGGGTGAGCAGTTCTTC.

This chain uses TRBV5-5 with TRBJ2-1; the match to TRBD1 covers 8 bases. The CDR3 consists of 15 residues. V shed 0 bases and J 8 bases; nucleotides not matched to a gene: 7. CDR1 and CDR2 (germline): SGHKS, YYEKEE (reference sequence). In DNA, the CDR3 is TGTGCCAGCAGCTTGGTACCAGGGGGCAACTATGAGCAGTTCTTC. Its translation: CASSLVPGGNYEQFF.

This clone was counted between two and nine times. V usage is TRBV7-9 and J usage is TRBJ2-1; 11 bases are shared with TRBD1. J was trimmed by 3 bases and V by 3 bases; bases with no gene match: 7. CDR3 length: 17 amino acids. In germline, CDR1 is SEHNR, CDR2 FQNEAQ (reference sequence). The chain's CDR3 is CASSFRTGGQDYNEQFF. CDR3 coding DNA: TGTGCCAGCAGCTTTCGGACAGGGGGCCAGGACTACAATGAGCAGTTCTTC.

The rearrangement uses TRBV30 and TRBJ2-5; a weak D match, TRBD2 (7 bases). CDR3 length: 14 residues. Looked up from germline, CDR1 is GTSNPN and CDR2 is SVGIG (reference sequence). Between the trimmed V and J ends, which lost 8 bases and 3 bases, there was a span of 19 bases. CDR3 region: CAGGGRTGEETQYF. CDR3 nucleotides: TGTGCCGGGGGGGGGCGGACTGGGGAAGAGACCCAGTACTTC.

This clone was counted once. The V gene is TRBV29-1, the J gene TRBJ2-5; 11 positions match TRBD2. The J call is doubtful: the DNA matches TRBJ2-7 better. CDR3 length equals 14 residues. CDR1 is SQVTM, CDR2 ANQGSEA, per germline. Here the CDR3 DNA reads TGCAGCGTTGGAGTAGCGGGAGGGGTCTACGAGCAGTACTTC. The encoded protein is CSVGVAGGVYEQYF.

The chain joins TRBV29-1 to TRBJ1-2, with a tentative D call TRBD1 (6 bases). The CDR3 runs 13 residues. Trimming stripped 2 bases from V and 4 bases from J, with 11 bases between. Germline CDR1 SQVTM, CDR2 ANQGSEA. CDR3 DNA sequence: TGCAGCGTTGAAAAAGGGGGAGGCTATGGCTACACCTTC. Its translation: CSVEKGGGYGYTF.

DNA of the CDR3: TGCGCCAGCAGCCAAGACCCCAGGGCGGGAGGGCCTTTCCATGAGCAGTTCTTC. Its protein product is CASSQDPRAGGPFHEQFF. The rearrangement uses TRBV4-1 and TRBJ2-1; 9 positions match TRBD2. The V gene's germline CDR1 is MGHRA and CDR2 YSYEKL. The CDR3 is 18 residues long. The V segment lost 0 bases and the J segment 8 bases; nucleotides outside the gene matches: 14.

The sample holds many counts of this clone. The chain has TRBV7-2 and TRBJ2-7; maybe TRBD1 (6 bases). The CDR3 length is 14 residues. Trimming took 3 bases from V and 0 from J, leaving 9 bases between them. Germline CDR1 is SGHTA and CDR2 is FQGNSA. The DNA of the CDR3 is TGTGCCAGCAGCTTCGACAGGAACTCCTACGAGCAGTACTTC. Translating it yields CASSFDRNSYEQYF.

The chain employs TRBV11-3 and TRBJ1-1; D might be TRBD1 (5 bases). CDR3 length: 14 amino acids. Trimming removed 5 bases at V and 4 bases at J, with 14 bases between. Germline CDR1 SGHNT, CDR2 YENEEA. The CDR3 region has the DNA TGTGCCAGCAGCGACGGCAGGGTCGGCACTGAAGCTTTCTTT. Protein product: CASSDGRVGTEAFF.

The chain employs TRBV18 and TRBJ2-2; TRBD2 matches 8 bases. This CDR3 has 16 residues. The junction had 10 bases not matched to a gene; V was cut back by 3 bases and J by 7 bases. Per germline, CDR1 KGHSH and CDR2 LQKENI. In DNA, the CDR3 is TGTGCCAGCTCACCTCCGGGACTAGTGGATAGCGGGGAGCTGTTTTTT. This encodes CASSPPGLVDSGELFF.